A selection of T cell receptor beta chains follows, all from one sample in a study of neurological immune-mediated disorders. TCRdb redid the calling of the 5' RACE reads with MiXCR, one entry per CDR3 protein. The data show 20,000 or so distinct CDR3 sequences, with about 2.6% seen just once and 5.5% held by the top ten. Sequences were obtained from PBMCs. The receptors come from a young woman with multiple sclerosis. CDR3s include the opening cysteine and the closing phenylalanine or tryptophan. The D gene is left open where the match is weak. Rows give clone size only sometimes, using once, few, many, or a class for an expanded clone.

many | TRBD1 | 14 | TRBJ2-1 | TRBV29-1 | CSLRQGHSEDEQFF | TGCAGCTTAAGACAGGGGCACTCCGAGGATGAGCAGTTCTTC
many | - | 13 | TRBJ1-5 | TRBV5-1 | CASSLDRGQPQHF | TGCGCCAGCAGCTTGGACAGAGGTCAGCCCCAGCATTTT
many | TRBD2 | 17 | TRBJ2-5 | TRBV6-1 | CASSERRLAGPKETQYF | TGTGCCAGCAGTGAAAGGCGGCTAGCGGGACCAAAAGAGACCCAGTACTTC
many | - | 13 | TRBJ2-3 | TRBV7-6 | CASSPVRSDTQYF | TGTGCCAGCAGCCCAGTACGGTCTGATACGCAGTATTTT
many | - | 15 | TRBJ2-5 | TRBV6-2/TRBV6-3 | CATSRLGRRQETQYF | TGTGCCACCAGCCGTCTGGGCAGACGTCAAGAGACCCAGTACTTC
many | TRBD2 | 15 | TRBJ2-1 | TRBV3-1 | CASSLSGGAYNEQFF | TGTGCCAGCAGCCTAAGCGGGGGGGCCTACAATGAGCAGTTCTTC
many | - | 12 | TRBJ2-2 | TRBV3-1 | CASSRNTGELFF | TGTGCCAGCAGCCGGAACACGGGGGAGCTGTTTTTT
many | - | 16 | TRBJ2-2 | TRBV4-3 | CASSQDRGANTGELFF | TGCGCCAGCAGCCAAGATCGGGGAGCGAACACCGGGGAGCTGTTTTTT
many | - | 15 | TRBJ2-3 | TRBV20-1 | CSANPGRKSTDTQYF | TGCAGTGCTAACCCGGGACGGAAAAGCACAGATACGCAGTATTTT
many | - | 12 | TRBJ1-3 | TRBV12-3/TRBV12-4 | CASSPSGYTIYF | TGTGCCAGCAGTCCTTCTGGCTACACCATATATTTT
- | - | 13 | TRBJ2-3 | TRBV7-6 | CASSRDPGDTQYF | TGTGCCAGCAGTCGGGACCCCGGGGATACGCAGTATTTT
many | TRBD1 | 14 | TRBJ2-7 | TRBV12-3/TRBV12-4 | CASSPGQGLYEQYF | TGTGCCAGCAGTCCGGGACAGGGGCTCTACGAGCAGTACTTC
medium-sized | TRBD2 | 13 | TRBJ2-1 | TRBV27 | CASIAFATSEQFF | TGTGCCAGCATCGCTTTCGCGACTAGCGAGCAGTTCTTC
medium-sized | - | 15 | TRBJ1-6 | TRBV20-1 | CSASPGSSYNSPLHF | TGCAGTGCTAGTCCGGGGAGCTCCTATAATTCACCCCTCCACTTT
many | TRBD2 | 15 | TRBJ2-1 | TRBV20-1 | CSARSGRSGGNEQFF | TGCAGTGCTAGGAGCGGGAGGTCGGGGGGTAATGAGCAGTTCTTC
many | - | 11 | TRBJ1-1 | TRBV12-3/TRBV12-4 | CASRSHTEAFF | TGTGCCAGCAGGTCGCACACTGAAGCTTTCTTT
many | - | 15 | TRBJ2-3 | TRBV24-1 | CATSDPSTGPDTQYF | TGTGCCACCAGTGATCCGAGTACGGGGCCAGATACGCAGTATTTT
many | TRBD2 | 18 | TRBJ2-1 | TRBV11-3 | CASSPGTSGGGSYNEQFF | TGTGCCAGCAGCCCGGGGACTAGCGGAGGAGGCTCCTACAATGAGCAGTTCTTC
many | - | 11 | TRBJ2-7 | TRBV19 | CASSTVHEQYF | TGTGCCAGTAGTACAGTCCACGAGCAGTACTTC
many | - | 12 | TRBJ2-3 | TRBV7-8 | CASSLVRDTQYF | TGTGCCAGCAGCTTAGTCAGGGATACGCAGTATTTT
many | TRBD2 | 15 | TRBJ2-7 | TRBV28 | CASSLGGVSSYEQYF | TGTGCCAGCAGTTTAGGGGGGGTAAGCTCCTACGAGCAGTACTTC
medium-sized | TRBD1 | 16 | TRBJ2-5 | TRBV5-1 | CASSQLGTGGQETQYF | TGCGCCAGCAGCCAACTCGGGACAGGAGGGCAAGAGACCCAGTACTTC
many | - | 12 | TRBJ1-2 | TRBV20-1 | CSAQTVRRGYTF | TGCAGTGCTCAAACCGTACGACGTGGCTACACCTTC
many | - | 16 | TRBJ2-3 | TRBV15 | CATSRGNSQVADTQYF | TGTGCCACCAGCAGAGGGAATAGCCAGGTTGCAGATACGCAGTATTTT
many | - | 13 | TRBJ1-1 | TRBV12-3/TRBV12-4 | CASSLKRNTEAFF | TGTGCCAGCAGTTTAAAGCGGAACACTGAAGCTTTCTTT
- | TRBD2 | 14 | TRBJ2-7 | TRBV20-1 | CSARSASGVYEQYF | TGCAGTGCTAGGTCGGCTAGCGGGGTTTACGAGCAGTACTTC
many | - | 12 | TRBJ2-3 | TRBV15 | CATSWTPDTQYF | TGTGCCACCAGTTGGACCCCAGATACGCAGTATTTT
many | - | 14 | TRBJ1-2 | TRBV9 | CASSGGWAGYGYTF | TGTGCCAGCAGCGGGGGCTGGGCGGGATATGGCTACACCTTC
- | - | 15 | TRBJ1-2 | TRBV20-1 | CSAIRGRRNFYGYTF | TGCAGTGCTATCAGGGGACGGAGGAACTTCTATGGCTACACCTTC
- | - | 13 | TRBJ2-2 | TRBV11-3 | CASSLVDTGELFF | TGTGCCAGCAGCTTGGTAGACACCGGGGAGCTGTTTTTT
many | - | 15 | TRBJ1-4 | TRBV20-1 | CSARLGGGRKEKLFF | TGCAGTGCTAGACTCGGCGGGGGCAGGAAGGAAAAACTGTTTTTT
- | - | 13 | TRBJ2-1 | TRBV7-6 | CANSNSGAREQFF | TGTGCCAACAGCAACTCAGGGGCAAGAGAGCAGTTCTTC
many | - | 13 | TRBJ1-1 | TRBV7-9 | CASSLAGIAEAFF | TGTGCCAGCAGCTTAGCGGGGATAGCTGAAGCTTTCTTT
medium-sized | - | 13 | TRBJ1-1 | TRBV7-2 | CASSLEVNTEAFF | TGTGCCAGCAGCTTAGAGGTGAACACTGAAGCTTTCTTT
many | - | 20 | TRBJ1-2 | TRBV20-1 | CSAARSGAFADRSSNYGYTF | TGCAGTGCTGCAAGATCAGGGGCTTTCGCAGATCGGTCTTCGAACTATGGCTACACCTTC
many | - | 21 | TRBJ2-3 | TRBV4-1 | CASSRLGGLGGINADFHTQYF | TGCGCCAGCAGCCGCTTGGGCGGTTTAGGGGGGATAAACGCGGACTTCCATACGCAGTATTTT